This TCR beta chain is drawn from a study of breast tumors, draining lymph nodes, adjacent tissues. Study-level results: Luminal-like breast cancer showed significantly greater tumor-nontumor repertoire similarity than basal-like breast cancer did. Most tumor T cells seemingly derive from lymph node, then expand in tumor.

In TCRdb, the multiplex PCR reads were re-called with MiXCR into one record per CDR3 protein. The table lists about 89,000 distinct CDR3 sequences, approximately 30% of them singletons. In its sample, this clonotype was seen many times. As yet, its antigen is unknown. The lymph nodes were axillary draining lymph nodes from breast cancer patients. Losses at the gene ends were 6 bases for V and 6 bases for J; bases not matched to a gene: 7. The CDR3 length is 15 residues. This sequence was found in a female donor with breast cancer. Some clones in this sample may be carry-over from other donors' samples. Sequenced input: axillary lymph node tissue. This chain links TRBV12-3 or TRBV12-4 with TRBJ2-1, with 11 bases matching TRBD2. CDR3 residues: CASRTGTSGVNEQFF. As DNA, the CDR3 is TGTGCCAGCAGGACGGGGACTAGCGGAGTCAATGAGCAGTTCTTC.